The 12 T cell receptor beta chains below were found in one sample sequenced in a study of lymphopenia after photon versus proton radiotherapy. Sequencing used immunoSEQ multiplex PCR; TCRdb keeps in-frame clones, though not all of them. In the table there are tens of thousands of clones, around 90% of which are singletons. The material was peripheral blood, obtained from a patient treated with photon-based radiotherapy. These TCRs come from a woman in her 70s with pancreatic cancer.

This rearrangement joins TRBV6-5 to TRBJ2-2; 7 bases align to TRBD1. The length of the CDR3 is 14 residues. The trim removed 0 bases at V and 7 bases at J, leaving 2 bases unmatched. From germline, CDR1 is MNHEY and CDR2 SVGAGI. Here the CDR3 reads CASSYSRDSGELFF. CDR3 nucleotide sequence: TGTGCCAGCAGTTACTCAAGGGACAGCGGGGAGCTGTTTTTT.

This clone has only one observation. The chain is built from TRBV11-2 and TRBJ2-7; 7 bases line up with TRBD2. Germline CDR1 reads SGHAT; CDR2 reads FQNNGV. V shed 8 bases, J shed 4 bases, and the junction held 17 bases outside the gene matches. The CDR3 has 16 amino acids. The CDR3 is CASSGPIDGRAYEQYF. As DNA, the CDR3 is TGTGCCAGCTCTGGCCCCATCGATGGGAGGGCGTACGAGCAGTACTTC.

V is TRBV5-8 and J is TRBJ1-2; tentative D call: TRBD1 (5 bases). The CDR3 runs to 14 residues. V shed 5 bases and J shed 5 bases, with 16 bases lying between them. Per germline, CDR1 SGHTS and CDR2 YDEGEE. The CDR3 loop reads CASSSDRDGYGYTF. In DNA, the CDR3 is TGTGCCAGCAGTTCTGACCGGGACGGATATGGCTACACCTTC.

J is TRBJ2-3 and V is TRBV25-1; D perhaps matches TRBD2 (6 bases). The CDR3 covers 17 residues. Germline CDR1 is MGHDK and CDR2 is SYGVNS. The V end lost 4 bases, the J end lost 4 bases, and 21 bases lay between the germline ends. The CDR3 DNA reads TGTGCCAGCAGTGGCGGGATTATTTCTACGTCGTCAGATACGCAGTATTTT. Translating gives CASSGGIISTSSDTQYF. Using reference TRBV25-1 and TRBJ2-3 for the parts outside the CDR3, the full variable domain is EADIYQTPRYLVIGTGKKITLECSQTMGHDKMYWYQQDPGMELHLIHYSYGVNSTEKGDLSSESTVSRIRTEHFPLTLESARPSHTSQYLCASSGGIISTSSDTQYFGPGTRLTVL.

The V gene is TRBV18, the J gene TRBJ1-4; D gene uncertain. Trimming took off 1 base at V and 6 bases at J, with 9 bases between the two ends. The CDR3 extends over 14 amino acids. The germline CDR1 and CDR2 sequences are KGHSH and LQKENI. The DNA for the CDR3 is TGTGCCAGCTCACCACGGAGGACCCATGAAAAACTGTTTTTT. It encodes CASSPRRTHEKLFF. The full variable domain, with the rest looked up from reference TRBV18 and TRBJ1-4, is NAGVMQNPRHLVRRRGQEARLRCSPMKGHSHVYWYRQLPEEGLKFMVYLQKENIIDESGMPKERFSAEFPKEGPSILRIQQVVRGDSAAYFCASSPRRTHEKLFFGSGTQLSVL.

V and J are TRBV5-8 and TRBJ1-2, with unresolved D. The germline V gene has CDR1 SGHTS and CDR2 YDEGEE. This CDR3 region has 14 residues. V was pared by 4 bases and J by 4 bases, with 14 bases between. The DNA for the CDR3 is TGTGCCAGCAGCAGTCCACCAATTATCTATGGCTACACCTTC. Protein: CASSSPPIIYGYTF.

This chain links TRBV6-1 with TRBJ1-1; no clear D. CDR3 length: 15 residues. Trimming stripped 3 bases from V and 2 bases from J, with 13 bases between. Germline V gives CDR1 MNHNS, CDR2 SASEGT. The CDR3 sequence is CASSDTGAPNTEAFF. In DNA form, the CDR3 reads TGTGCCAGCAGTGATACGGGAGCCCCTAACACTGAAGCTTTCTTT.

This chain joins TRBV5-4 and TRBJ2-1; 13 positions match TRBD2. This CDR3 contains 17 residues. Germline loops: CDR1 SGHNT, CDR2 YYREEE (reference sequence). The junction had 9 bases not matched to a gene; V was cut back by 4 bases and J by 5 bases. Here the CDR3 DNA reads TGTGCCAGCAGCCCCGGGAGCGGGACTAGCGGGAACAATGAGCAGTTCTTC. It encodes CASSPGSGTSGNNEQFF.

The chain recombines TRBV2 with TRBJ2-3; 10 bases are a match to TRBD2. This CDR3 is 17 amino acids long. The V segment lost 0 bases and the J segment 4 bases; nucleotides outside the gene matches: 7. The V gene's germline CDR1 is SNHLY and CDR2 FYNNEI. CDR3 bases: TGTGCCAGCAGTGAAGCGTCAGCGGGAGGGCCCTCAGATACGCAGTATTTT. This sequence encodes CASSEASAGGPSDTQYF.

V is TRBV19 and J is TRBJ1-1; D gene ambiguous. Trimming pared 1 base from V and 0 bases from J, leaving 15 bases between. The CDR3 sequence is 17 residues long. Germline V gene sequence: CDR1 LNHDA, CDR2 SQIVND (reference sequence). Here the CDR3 DNA reads TGTGCCAGTAGTATAGGGGGAGGCCGGGATTTGAACACTGAAGCTTTCTTT. Translation gives CASSIGGGRDLNTEAFF.

CDR3 amino acids: CASNDGDSNQPQHF. The DNA of the CDR3 is TGTGCCAGCAACGACGGAGATAGCAATCAGCCCCAGCATTTT. V usage is TRBV7-2 and J usage is TRBJ1-5, with D uncertain. The CDR3 totals 14 residues. The germline V and J ends were trimmed by 7 bases and 0 bases, with 10 bases remaining between them. CDR1 is SGHTA, CDR2 FQGNSA, per germline. Full variable domain (outside the CDR3, taken from reference TRBV7-2 and TRBJ1-5): GAGVSQSPSNKVTEKGKDVELRCDPISGHTALYWYRQSLGQGLEFLIYFQGNSAPDKSGLPSDRFSAERTGGSVSTLTIQRTQQEDSAVYLCASNDGDSNQPQHFGDGTRLSIL.

This clone was found once. The rearrangement uses TRBV19 and TRBJ1-2; 7 positions agree with TRBD1. CDR3 length: 13 amino acids. Germline-derived CDR1 and CDR2 are LNHDA and SQIVND (reference sequence). Trimming took 4 bases from V and 8 from J; bases not matched to a gene: 7. CDR3 coding DNA: TGTGCCAGTAGTACAAACAGGGGACACGGCTACACCTTC. Protein sequence: CASSTNRGHGYTF.